The rows below give T cell receptor beta chains drawn from one sample of a study of human T cells and chemical hapten exposure. Each CDR3 protein is one row after TCRdb ran MiXCR on the RACE reads. The sample lists roughly 180,000 distinct CDR3 sequences; more than 14% were seen once. Specimen: whole blood, collected in connection with sensitization to the hapten diphenylcyclopropenone (DPC). The receptors were sampled from a woman aged 30 to 39 with alopecia areata. Some clones in this sample may be carry-over from other donors' samples. CDR3s include the opening cysteine and the closing phenylalanine or tryptophan. A row's size may be missing; if present it is once, few, many or a size class.

v_gene: TRBV28; j_gene: TRBJ1-1; len: 12; abundance: few; CDR3aa: CASSATRPEAFF
v_gene: TRBV18; j_gene: TRBJ2-3; len: 15; abundance: -; CDR3aa: CASSLRASGADTQYF
v_gene: TRBV28; j_gene: TRBJ1-1; len: 14; abundance: many; CDR3aa: CASRRGVLNTEAFF
v_gene: TRBV4-2; j_gene: TRBJ1-1; len: 16; abundance: -; CDR3aa: CASSPQDRVGGTEAFF
v_gene: TRBV4-1; j_gene: TRBJ1-1; len: 17; abundance: many; CDR3aa: CASSQEPGQGVNTEAFF
v_gene: TRBV15; j_gene: TRBJ2-1; len: 14; abundance: -; CDR3aa: CATSRERQGNEQFF
v_gene: TRBV20-1; j_gene: TRBJ1-2; len: 14; abundance: few; CDR3aa: CSVAGTDLNYGYTF
v_gene: TRBV4-2; j_gene: TRBJ1-1; len: 12; abundance: many; CDR3aa: CASSQDGTQQFF
v_gene: TRBV11-2; j_gene: TRBJ2-1; len: 15; abundance: few; CDR3aa: CASSLRRVFGEEQFF
v_gene: TRBV29-1; j_gene: TRBJ2-2; len: 14; abundance: -; CDR3aa: CSVRGAGVTGELFF
v_gene: TRBV4-3; j_gene: TRBJ2-7; len: 15; abundance: -; CDR3aa: CASSLRLAASYEQYF
v_gene: TRBV4-3; j_gene: TRBJ2-2; len: 14; abundance: -; CDR3aa: CASSQVYETGELFF
v_gene: TRBV5-1; j_gene: TRBJ1-2; len: 14; abundance: many; CDR3aa: CASSSTGGADGYTF
v_gene: TRBV15; j_gene: TRBJ2-5; len: 12; abundance: -; CDR3aa: CATSRDRETQYF
v_gene: TRBV6-2/TRBV6-3; j_gene: TRBJ2-1; len: 14; abundance: few; CDR3aa: CASSSTLSYNEQLF
v_gene: TRBV7-6; j_gene: TRBJ1-1; len: 15; abundance: few; CDR3aa: CASSLTGAGGDLAFF
v_gene: TRBV29-1; j_gene: TRBJ1-1; len: 13; abundance: -; CDR3aa: CSVERQGNTEAFF
v_gene: TRBV19; j_gene: TRBJ1-2; len: 16; abundance: few; CDR3aa: CASTPGTGGRGYGYTF
v_gene: TRBV7-7; j_gene: -; len: 15; abundance: -; CDR3aa: CASSPAGGGTDTQHF
v_gene: TRBV15; j_gene: TRBJ1-5; len: 12; abundance: -; CDR3aa: CATSREGLPQHF
v_gene: TRBV6-5; j_gene: TRBJ1-5; len: 15; abundance: once; CDR3aa: CASSYSPGSNQPQHF
v_gene: TRBV6-1; j_gene: TRBJ2-4; len: 21; abundance: -; CDR3aa: CASSEKSGGGVIREAKNIQYF
v_gene: TRBV9; j_gene: TRBJ2-3; len: 17; abundance: -; CDR3aa: CASSVDRDPGPGDTQYF
v_gene: TRBV6-1; j_gene: TRBJ2-7; len: 14; abundance: -; CDR3aa: CASTLMAGPYEQYF
v_gene: TRBV11-3; j_gene: TRBJ2-1; len: 14; abundance: few; CDR3aa: CASSLGGSNNEQFF
v_gene: TRBV28; j_gene: TRBJ1-1; len: 14; abundance: few; CDR3aa: CASSSSFGATEAFF
v_gene: TRBV28; j_gene: TRBJ1-1; len: 10; abundance: -; CDR3aa: CASTGSEAFF
v_gene: TRBV18; j_gene: TRBJ2-5; len: 15; abundance: few; CDR3aa: CASSPTTGRGETQYF
v_gene: TRBV7-6; j_gene: TRBJ1-1; len: 14; abundance: many; CDR3aa: CASSGQTRNTEAFF
v_gene: TRBV5-5; j_gene: TRBJ1-6; len: 18; abundance: few; CDR3aa: CASSTWTASSSYNSPLHF
v_gene: TRBV7-3; j_gene: TRBJ2-2; len: 18; abundance: -; CDR3aa: CASSLTGPGQSSTGELFF
v_gene: TRBV4-1; j_gene: TRBJ2-3; len: 17; abundance: -; CDR3aa: CASSPPVRTGATDTQYF
v_gene: TRBV6-5; j_gene: TRBJ1-1; len: 15; abundance: few; CDR3aa: CASSTRSWGNTEAFF
v_gene: TRBV6-2/TRBV6-3; j_gene: TRBJ1-1; len: 14; abundance: few; CDR3aa: CASREDGTNTEAFF
v_gene: TRBV2; j_gene: TRBJ1-1; len: 15; abundance: few; CDR3aa: CASSRGRWENTEAFF
v_gene: TRBV5-5; j_gene: TRBJ1-5; len: 14; abundance: many; CDR3aa: CASSFAGVDQPQHF
v_gene: TRBV6-5; j_gene: TRBJ1-2; len: 13; abundance: many; CDR3aa: CASSWGLEEGYTF
v_gene: TRBV12-3/TRBV12-4; j_gene: TRBJ1-1; len: 14; abundance: -; CDR3aa: CASSFSPGGTEAFF
v_gene: TRBV5-5; j_gene: TRBJ1-2; len: 17; abundance: few; CDR3aa: CASSLVFMSGAGYGYTF
v_gene: TRBV7-9; j_gene: TRBJ2-1; len: 14; abundance: -; CDR3aa: CASSLGLADGELFF